This TCR beta chain is from a study of T-cell memory formation after mild COVID-19. Study results and caveats: Among contracting clones, CD4+ were mainly CM/EM and CD8+ enriched in EMRA. Some SARS-CoV-2-responding clones were already detected in memory before infection.

Each CDR3 protein gets one entry after TCRdb re-called the 5' RACE reads with MiXCR. Of a few hundred thousand distinct CDR3 sequences in the sample, roughly 14% were seen once. For this clonotype: Its specificity is not known.

The germline V gene has CDR1 SGHTA and CDR2 FQGNSA. This CDR3 spans 15 amino acids. The V gene is TRBV7-2, the J gene TRBJ2-3; 7 bases agree with TRBD2. The assigned J gene may be wrong: the sequence end matches TRBJ2-5 better. Sequenced sample: PBMCs or a T cell subset sorted from them (not recorded which). This receptor was obtained from a man aged 18-30 years who had mild COVID-19 (a few samples of this study predate the infection). Cell type and time point are not known. The DNA for the CDR3 is TGTGCCAGCAGCTTAGGGGGAGGGCAATCTGAGACCCAGTACTTC. It yields the protein CASSLGGGQSETQYF.